This T cell receptor (beta chain) was documented in a study of regulatory T cells in long-lasting Graves disease (dated by TCRdb to the early 2020s). Background on the whole study: In the newly diagnosed Graves' disease group, patients had been taking antithyroid drugs for less than 3 months. This study used TCR sequencing and RNA sequencing of peripheral blood to compare persistent Graves' disease patients against newly diagnosed Graves' disease patients. The study was registered as a clinical trial and conducted in China. TCR sequencing covered some 13 persistent and 20 or so newly diagnosed Graves' disease patients, 33 samples in total. Overall study results and their limits: Patients with persistent disease shared more public clonotypes (fewer than 3,000) than newly diagnosed patients did (approximately 990). Persistent disease showed preferential use of TRBV28, TRBJ1-2 and TRBJ2-5, whereas newly diagnosed disease favored TRBV20-1 and TRBJ2-1. Persistent Graves' disease patients showed lower TCR Shannon entropy and fewer highly expanded clones than newly diagnosed patients, suggesting clonal expansion. Only the TCR beta chain was sequenced and analyzed. The authors acknowledged the small sample size as a limitation that may reduce accuracy. Peripheral blood alone was examined, since thyroid tissue, which constituted the primary lesion, could not be accessed.

Preparation of the library involved multiplex PCR. TCRdb records Illumina HiSeq 4000 as the sequencer. TCR beta libraries were built with iRepertoire HTBI primers and Arm-PCR amplification of CDR3 regions. PCR products were gel purified before sequencing. Under the source paper's analysis protocol: Gene usage analysis of CDR3 amino acid clonotypes used the roughly 62 TRBV and about 13 TRBJ segments found across samples. COPE and FqMerger were used to merge the filtered high-quality paired reads into contigs. Contigs were aligned with BLAST to IMGT TRBV, TRBD and TRBJ reference genes, and CDR3 was defined per IMGT. Any clonotype with a frequency above 0.1% was classified as a highly expanded clone. Repertoire diversity was measured by Shannon entropy, and V-J evenness by the Gini coefficient. A clonotype found in more than one individual was treated as public. Using fastp trimming at Q25 and MiXCR clonotype assembly, TCRdb reanalyzed the public sequencing data and kept in-frame beta chains. Rows with a matching CDR3 protein are joined into one entry that keeps the most common DNA and genes. These V and J calls originate from TCRdb's pipeline instead of the authors' own analysis. The sample data list 250,000 or so distinct CDR3 sequences, and over 20% of these were observed just once. Over 11% of the sample rests with the top ten.

This clonotype was seen many times. Its antigen target is currently unknown. No per-base quality is available; no much larger clone lies one base away. Sequences SEHNR (CDR1) and FQNEAQ (CDR2) are obtained from the germline V gene (reference sequence). The junction carries 9 bases between V and J, which are trimmed by 5 bases and 1 base respectively. From its cysteine to its phenylalanine, the CDR3 spans 14 amino acids. Of the read, only the CDR3 DNA is kept; its 42 bases are in frame from base 1. The time point label, read with the paper, signifies: newly diagnosed GD, antithyroid drugs for less than 3 months. RNA was extracted from PBMCs in TRIzol for both TCR sequencing and RNA sequencing. The diagnosis of Graves' disease followed American Thyroid Association guidelines. Patients for the study were recruited at an endocrinology department in Xi'an, China. From each patient, 7.5 to 10 milliliters of peripheral blood was collected into an EDTA anticoagulant tube. PBMCs were isolated by Ficoll Paque Plus density gradient separation without further T cell sorting. RNA quality was checked with an Agilent 2100 Bioanalyzer and agarose gel, and concentration with a NanoDrop 2000.

This TCR came from a female donor with Graves disease. The rearrangement combines TRBV7-9 with TRBJ1-5, with the D gene call left open. Sequenced material: peripheral blood mononuclear cells (PBMCs), taken at new diagnosis, from a patient treated with antithyroid drugs. The CDR3 region reads CASSILGSNQPQHF. The sequenced DNA is TGTGCCAGCAGCATACTTGGGAGCAATCAGCCCCAGCATTTT.